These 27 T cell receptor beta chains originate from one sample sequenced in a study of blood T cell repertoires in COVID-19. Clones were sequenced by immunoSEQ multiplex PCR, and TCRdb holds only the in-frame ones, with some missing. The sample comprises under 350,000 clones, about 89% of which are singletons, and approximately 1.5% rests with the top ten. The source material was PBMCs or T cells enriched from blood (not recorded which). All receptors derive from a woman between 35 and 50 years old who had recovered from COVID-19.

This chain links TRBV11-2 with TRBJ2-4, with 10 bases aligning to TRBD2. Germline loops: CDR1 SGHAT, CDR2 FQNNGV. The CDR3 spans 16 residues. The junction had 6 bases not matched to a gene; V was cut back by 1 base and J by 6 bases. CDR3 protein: CASSLVAASGRNIQYF. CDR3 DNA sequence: TGTGCCAGCAGCTTAGTTGCGGCTAGCGGGAGAAACATTCAGTACTTC. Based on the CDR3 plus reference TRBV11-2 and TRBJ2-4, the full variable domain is EAGVAQSPRYKIIEKRQSVAFWCNPISGHATLYWYQQILGQGPKLLIQFQNNGVVDDSQLPKDRFSAERLKGVDSTLKIQPAKLEDSAVYLCASSLVAASGRNIQYFGAGTRLSVL.

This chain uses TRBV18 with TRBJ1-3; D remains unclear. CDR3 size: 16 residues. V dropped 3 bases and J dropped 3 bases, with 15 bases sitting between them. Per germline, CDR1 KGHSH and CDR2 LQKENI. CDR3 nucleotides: TGTGCCAGCTCACCGGGCCTTACGGTGGGTGGAAACACCATATATTTT. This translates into CASSPGLTVGGNTIYF.

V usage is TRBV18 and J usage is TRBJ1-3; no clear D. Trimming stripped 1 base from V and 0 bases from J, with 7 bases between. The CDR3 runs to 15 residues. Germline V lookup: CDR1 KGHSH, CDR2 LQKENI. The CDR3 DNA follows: TGTGCCAGCTCACCACTGGCGGACTCTGGAAACACCATATATTTT. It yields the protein CASSPLADSGNTIYF.

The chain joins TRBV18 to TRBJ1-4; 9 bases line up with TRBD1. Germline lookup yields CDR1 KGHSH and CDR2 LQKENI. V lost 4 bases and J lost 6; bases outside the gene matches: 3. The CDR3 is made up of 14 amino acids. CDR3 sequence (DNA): TGTGCCAGCTCACTCCGGGACAGGGATGAAAAACTGTTTTTT. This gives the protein CASSLRDRDEKLFF.

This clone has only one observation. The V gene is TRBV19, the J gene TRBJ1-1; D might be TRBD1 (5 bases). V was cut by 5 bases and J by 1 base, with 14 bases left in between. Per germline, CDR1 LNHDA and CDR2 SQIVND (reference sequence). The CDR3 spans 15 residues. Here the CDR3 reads CASSPEPTANTEAFF. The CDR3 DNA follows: TGTGCCAGTAGTCCAGAACCGACAGCGAACACTGAAGCTTTCTTT. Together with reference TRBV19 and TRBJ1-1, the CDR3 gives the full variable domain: DGGITQSPKYLFRKEGQNVTLSCEQNLNHDAMYWYRQDPGQGLRLIYYSQIVNDFQKGDIAEGYSVSREKKESFPLTVTSAQKNPTAFYLCASSPEPTANTEAFFGQGTRLTVV.

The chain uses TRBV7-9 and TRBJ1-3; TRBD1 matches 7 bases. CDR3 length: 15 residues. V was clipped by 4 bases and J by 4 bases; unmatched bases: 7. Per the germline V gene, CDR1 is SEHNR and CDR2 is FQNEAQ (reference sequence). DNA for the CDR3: TGTGCCAGCAGCTACTCGAGGGACAGAGGAAACACCATATATTTT. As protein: CASSYSRDRGNTIYF.

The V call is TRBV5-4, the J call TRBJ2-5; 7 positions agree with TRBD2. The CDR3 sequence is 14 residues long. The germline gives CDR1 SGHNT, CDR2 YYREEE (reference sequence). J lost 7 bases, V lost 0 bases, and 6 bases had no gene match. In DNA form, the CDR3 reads TGTGCCAGCAGCTTGGGTACGGGGGGAGGGACCCAGTACTTC. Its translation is CASSLGTGGGTQYF.

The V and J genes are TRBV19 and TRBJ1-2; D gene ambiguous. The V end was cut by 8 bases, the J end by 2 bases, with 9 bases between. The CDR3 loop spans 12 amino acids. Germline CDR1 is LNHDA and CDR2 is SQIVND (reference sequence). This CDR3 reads CASSQINYGYTF. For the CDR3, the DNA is TGTGCCAGTTCCCAGATAAACTATGGCTACACCTTC.

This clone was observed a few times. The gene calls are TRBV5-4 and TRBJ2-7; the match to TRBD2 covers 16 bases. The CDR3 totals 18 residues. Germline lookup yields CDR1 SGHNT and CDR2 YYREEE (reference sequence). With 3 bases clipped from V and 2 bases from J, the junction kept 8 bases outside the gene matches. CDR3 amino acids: CASSYGTSGRANPYEQYF. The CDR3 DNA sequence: TGTGCCAGCAGCTACGGGACTAGCGGGAGGGCCAACCCCTACGAGCAGTACTTC.

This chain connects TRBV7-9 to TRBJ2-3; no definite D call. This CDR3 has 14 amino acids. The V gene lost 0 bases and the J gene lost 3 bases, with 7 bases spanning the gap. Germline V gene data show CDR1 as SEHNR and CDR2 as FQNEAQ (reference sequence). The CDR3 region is CASSLAWQTDTQYF. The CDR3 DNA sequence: TGTGCCAGCAGCTTAGCTTGGCAGACAGATACGCAGTATTTT.

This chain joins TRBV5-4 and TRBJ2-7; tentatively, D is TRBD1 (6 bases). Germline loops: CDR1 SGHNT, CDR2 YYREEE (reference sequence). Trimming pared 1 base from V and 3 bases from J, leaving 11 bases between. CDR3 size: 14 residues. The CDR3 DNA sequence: TGTGCCAGCAGCTTGTACGAGGGGGTCTACGAGCAGTACTTC. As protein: CASSLYEGVYEQYF.

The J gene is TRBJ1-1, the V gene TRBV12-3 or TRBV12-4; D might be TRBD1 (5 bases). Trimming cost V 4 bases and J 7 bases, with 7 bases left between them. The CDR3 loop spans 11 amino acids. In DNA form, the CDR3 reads TGTGCCAGCAGTTGGGGCCTTGAAGCTTTCTTT. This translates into CASSWGLEAFF.

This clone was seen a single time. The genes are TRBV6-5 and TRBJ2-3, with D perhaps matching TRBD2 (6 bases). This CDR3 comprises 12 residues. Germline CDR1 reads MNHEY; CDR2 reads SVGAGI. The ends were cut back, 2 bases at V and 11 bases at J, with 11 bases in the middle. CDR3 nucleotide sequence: TGTGCCAGCAGTTACGGGACTGGGATGCAGTATTTT. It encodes CASSYGTGMQYF.

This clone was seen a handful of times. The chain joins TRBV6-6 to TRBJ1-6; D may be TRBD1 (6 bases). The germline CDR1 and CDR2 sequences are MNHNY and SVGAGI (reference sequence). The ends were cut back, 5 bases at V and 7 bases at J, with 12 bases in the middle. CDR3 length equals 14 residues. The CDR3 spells CASSGQSLNSPLHF. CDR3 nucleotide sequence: TGTGCCAGCAGTGGACAGAGCCTAAATTCACCCCTCCACTTT.

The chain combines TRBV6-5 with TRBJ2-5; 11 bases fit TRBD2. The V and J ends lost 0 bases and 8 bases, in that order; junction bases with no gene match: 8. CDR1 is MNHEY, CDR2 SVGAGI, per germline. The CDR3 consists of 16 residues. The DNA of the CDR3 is TGTGCCAGCAGTTACTCTTGGACGACTAGCGGGAATACCCAGTACTTC. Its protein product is CASSYSWTTSGNTQYF.

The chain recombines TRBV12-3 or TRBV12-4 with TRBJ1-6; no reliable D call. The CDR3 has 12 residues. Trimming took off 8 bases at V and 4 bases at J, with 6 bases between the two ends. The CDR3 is CASSNYNSPLHF. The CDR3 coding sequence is TGTGCCAGCTCCAATTATAATTCACCCCTCCACTTT.

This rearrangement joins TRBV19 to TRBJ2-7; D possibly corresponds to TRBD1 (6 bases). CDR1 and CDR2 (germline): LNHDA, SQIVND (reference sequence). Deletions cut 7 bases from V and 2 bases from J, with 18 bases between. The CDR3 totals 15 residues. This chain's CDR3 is CASTDPRGRTYEQYF. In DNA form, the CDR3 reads TGTGCCAGTACCGACCCCAGGGGAAGGACCTACGAGCAGTACTTC.

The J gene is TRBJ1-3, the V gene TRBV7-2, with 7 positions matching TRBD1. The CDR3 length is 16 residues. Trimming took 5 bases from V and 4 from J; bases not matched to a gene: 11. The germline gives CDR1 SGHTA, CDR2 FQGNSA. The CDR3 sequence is CASSTGTALPGNTIYF. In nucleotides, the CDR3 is TGTGCCAGCAGCACCGGGACAGCATTACCGGGAAACACCATATATTTT.

CDR3 loop: CASSLGGAGAYEQYF. The CDR3 bases are TGTGCCAGCAGCTTAGGGGGGGCGGGGGCCTACGAGCAGTACTTC. The chain is built from TRBV7-2 and TRBJ2-7; perhaps TRBD2 as D (7 bases). There are 15 residues in the CDR3. From germline, CDR1 is SGHTA and CDR2 FQGNSA. V shed 1 base and J shed 2 bases, with 12 bases lying between them.

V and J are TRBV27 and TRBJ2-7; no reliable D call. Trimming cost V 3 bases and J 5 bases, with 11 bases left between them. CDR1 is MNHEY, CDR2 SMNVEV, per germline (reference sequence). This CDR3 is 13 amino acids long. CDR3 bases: TGTGCCAGCAGTTTTTACAGAAAGGACGAGCAGTACTTC. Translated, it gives CASSFYRKDEQYF.

CDR3 DNA: TGTGCCAGCTCCCTTGGGGCGAACACTGAAGCTTTCTTT. Translation gives CASSLGANTEAFF. The rearrangement links TRBV6-5 to TRBJ1-1; D perhaps matches TRBD1 (5 bases). Trimming removed 8 bases from V and 1 base from J, with 11 bases in between. CDR3 length equals 13 residues. Looked up from germline, CDR1 is MNHEY and CDR2 is SVGAGI.

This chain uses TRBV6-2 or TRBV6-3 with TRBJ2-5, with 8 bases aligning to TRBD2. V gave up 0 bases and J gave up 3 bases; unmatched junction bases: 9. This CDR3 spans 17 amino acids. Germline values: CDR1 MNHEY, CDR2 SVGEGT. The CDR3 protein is CASSYSGTRTFEETQYF. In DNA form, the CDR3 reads TGTGCCAGCAGTTACTCAGGGACTAGGACCTTCGAAGAGACCCAGTACTTC.

CDR3 bases: TGTGCCAGCAGTCGACAGGGGCCCGGGGAGCTGTTTTTT. Translated: CASSRQGPGELFF. The V gene is TRBV7-3, the J gene TRBJ2-2; 8 nucleotides agree with TRBD1. With 6 bases clipped from V and 6 bases from J, the junction kept 3 bases outside the gene matches. In germline, CDR1 is SGHTA, CDR2 FQGTGA. CDR3 length: 13 residues.

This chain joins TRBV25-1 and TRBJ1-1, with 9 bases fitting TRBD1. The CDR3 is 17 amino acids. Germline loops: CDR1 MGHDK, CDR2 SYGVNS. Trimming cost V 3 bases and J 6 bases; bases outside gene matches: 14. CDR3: CASSDRDRETDVAEAFF. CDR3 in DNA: TGTGCCAGCAGTGACCGGGACAGGGAGACGGATGTGGCTGAAGCTTTCTTT.

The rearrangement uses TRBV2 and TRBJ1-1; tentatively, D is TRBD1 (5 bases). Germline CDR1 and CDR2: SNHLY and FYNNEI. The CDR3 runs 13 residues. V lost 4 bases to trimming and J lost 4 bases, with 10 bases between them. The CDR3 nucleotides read TGTGCCAGCAGTGCGGACAAGAGCACTGAAGCTTTCTTT. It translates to CASSADKSTEAFF.

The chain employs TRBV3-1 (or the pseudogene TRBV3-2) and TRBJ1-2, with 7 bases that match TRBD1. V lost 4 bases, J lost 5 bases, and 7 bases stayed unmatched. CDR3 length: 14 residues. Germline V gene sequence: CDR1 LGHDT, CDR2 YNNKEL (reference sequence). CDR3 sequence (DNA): TGTGCCAGCAGCCCGACGACAGGGAGGTATGGCTACACCTTC. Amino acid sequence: CASSPTTGRYGYTF.

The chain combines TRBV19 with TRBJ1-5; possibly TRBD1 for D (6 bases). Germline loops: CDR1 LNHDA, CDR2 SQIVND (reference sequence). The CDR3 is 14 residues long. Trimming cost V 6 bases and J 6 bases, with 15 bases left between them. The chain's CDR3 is CASRRAGDGQPQHF. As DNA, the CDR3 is TGTGCCAGTAGGCGGGCAGGGGACGGTCAGCCCCAGCATTTT.